One and the same sample provided the 16 T cell receptor beta chains below, sequenced in a study of T cell responses to AZD1222 COVID-19 vaccine. Generated by immunoSEQ multiplex PCR, the TCRdb table keeps only in-frame clones and is missing some. This repertoire shows about 190,000 clones, 75% to 90% found once; its top ten account for less than 3%. The specimen was peripheral blood, collected on day 0 of MenACWY control vaccination. The receptors stem from an adult in good health.

The V call is TRBV30, the J call TRBJ2-5; D is perhaps TRBD1 or TRBD2 (5 bases each). CDR1 and CDR2 from the germline V gene are GTSNPN and SVGIG (reference sequence). V was trimmed by 0 bases and J by 5 bases, leaving 10 bases between them. The CDR3 covers 13 residues. The CDR3 is CAWSVEGRETQYF. CDR3 nucleotide sequence: TGTGCCTGGAGTGTAGAGGGGCGGGAGACCCAGTACTTC.

CDR3: CASSLDRGRATEQYF. Here the CDR3 DNA reads TGTGCCAGCAGCTTGGATCGTGGGAGGGCCACCGAGCAGTACTTC. The genes are TRBV5-6 and TRBJ2-7; 7 nucleotides agree with TRBD2. Trimming cost V 0 bases and J 6 bases; bases outside gene matches: 9. CDR3 length equals 15 residues. CDR1 SGHDT and CDR2 YYEEEE come from the germline V gene. The complete variable domain, with remaining parts taken from reference TRBV5-6 and TRBJ2-7, reads DAGVTQSPTHLIKTRGQQVTLRCSPKSGHDTVSWYQQALGQGPQFIFQYYEEEERQRGNFPDRFSGHQFPNYSSELNVNALLLGDSALYLCASSLDRGRATEQYFGPGTRLTVT.

In DNA, the CDR3 is TGCGCCAGCAGCTTATGGGGGGGCGGAGAGACCCAGTACTTC. Translated, it gives CASSLWGGGETQYF. The V gene is TRBV5-1, the J gene TRBJ2-5; weak D call: TRBD2 (7 bases). Germline CDR1 SGHRS, CDR2 YFSETQ. Trimming left V 2 bases short and J 4 bases short, with 12 bases between. The CDR3 has 14 residues. Looking up the rest from reference TRBV5-1 and TRBJ2-5 gives the full variable domain: KAGVTQTPRYLIKTRGQQVTLSCSPISGHRSVSWYQQTPGQGLQFLFEYFSETQRNKGNFPGRFSGRQFSNSRSEMNVSTLELGDSALYLCASSLWGGGETQYFGPGTRLLVL.

The genes are TRBV27 and TRBJ1-2; D remains unclear. With 10 bases removed from V and 3 bases from J, the gap between germline ends came to 15 bases. In germline, CDR1 is MNHEY, CDR2 SMNVEV (reference sequence). The CDR3 is 13 amino acids. The CDR3 loop is CATRPGNDYGYTF. The CDR3 DNA follows: TGTGCCACAAGGCCGGGAAATGACTATGGCTACACCTTC.

The CDR3 region is CASSKTGDASGAFF. DNA of the CDR3: TGTGCCAGCAGCAAAACAGGGGATGCCAGCGGGGCTTTCTTT. The gene calls are TRBV7-3 and TRBJ1-1; 7 nucleotides line up with TRBD1. CDR3 length: 14 residues. The germline CDR1 and CDR2 sequences are SGHTA and FQGTGA. The V segment lost 5 bases and the J segment 11 bases; nucleotides outside the gene matches: 14.

The V call is TRBV24-1, the J call TRBJ1-1; D gene unclear. The germline CDR1 and CDR2 sequences are KGHDR and SFDVKD. Trimming stripped 4 bases from V and 1 base from J, with 6 bases between. The CDR3 spans 13 residues. CDR3 in DNA: TGTGCCACCAGTGACCGGAAGAACACTGAAGCTTTCTTT. This sequence encodes CATSDRKNTEAFF.

The chain recombines TRBV28 with TRBJ1-5; no firm D call. The germline V and J ends were trimmed by 4 bases and 2 bases, with 12 bases remaining between them. This CDR3 is 15 amino acids long. From germline, CDR1 is MDHEN and CDR2 SYDVKM. CDR3 protein: CASSYSSGRNQPQHF. In DNA form, the CDR3 reads TGTGCCAGCAGTTATAGTAGTGGGCGCAATCAGCCCCAGCATTTT.

The chain recombines TRBV27 with TRBJ2-7; a possible D gene is TRBD1 (5 bases). Germline V gene data show CDR1 as MNHEY and CDR2 as SMNVEV (reference sequence). The CDR3 runs 14 residues. V lost 1 base to trimming and J lost 5 bases, with 12 bases between them. The CDR3 DNA reads TGTGCCAGCAGTTTATATCAGGGAAACCACGAGCAGTACTTC. This encodes CASSLYQGNHEQYF.

The CDR3 here is CASSVGAITNEKLFF. The CDR3 coding sequence is TGTGCCAGCAGCGTAGGGGCTATTACTAATGAAAAACTGTTTTTT. The rearrangement links TRBV9 to TRBJ1-4; the D is unclear. Trimming removed 0 bases from V and 2 bases from J, with 8 bases in between. The germline V gene encodes CDR1 SGDLS and CDR2 YYNGEE. The CDR3 covers 15 residues.

This clone is a singleton in its sample. The rearrangement links TRBV28 to TRBJ1-6; no clear D. Trimming removed 7 bases at V and 13 bases at J, with 14 bases between. Looked up from germline, CDR1 is MDHEN and CDR2 is SYDVKM. The CDR3 spans 12 residues. Here the CDR3 reads CASTRTLSPLHF. The CDR3 region has the DNA TGTGCCAGCACGCGGACGCTGTCTCCCCTCCACTTT.

This sequence joins TRBV9 and TRBJ2-3; D possibly corresponds to TRBD1 (5 bases). In germline, CDR1 is SGDLS, CDR2 YYNGEE. Trimming removed 0 bases from V and 2 bases from J, with 7 bases in between. The CDR3 runs to 14 residues. CDR3 sequence (DNA): TGTGCCAGCAGCGTAGCAGGGCTCACAGATACGCAGTATTTT. It is translated as CASSVAGLTDTQYF.

As regards this clone: This sample includes further DNA sequences coding for the same CDR3. The gene calls are TRBV9 and TRBJ1-2; TRBD1 matches 10 bases. This CDR3 region has 14 residues. Per the germline V gene, CDR1 is SGDLS and CDR2 is YYNGEE. V shed 2 bases and J 4 bases; nucleotides not matched to a gene: 2. In nucleotides, the CDR3 is TGTGCCAGCAGCGTGGGACAGGGGTCCTATGGCTACACCTTC. Its translation: CASSVGQGSYGYTF. The full variable domain, with the rest looked up from reference TRBV9 and TRBJ1-2, is DSGVTQTPKHLITATGQRVTLRCSPRSGDLSVYWYQQSLDQGLQFLIQYYNGEERAKGNILERFSAQQFPDLHSELNLSSLELGDSALYFCASSVGQGSYGYTFGSGTRLTVV.

The table lists this clone with a count of one. The rearrangement joins TRBV4-3 to TRBJ2-1; D gene ambiguous. The germline CDR1 and CDR2 sequences are LGHNA and YSLEER. V lost 1 base and J lost 8, with 9 bases in between. This CDR3 comprises 13 residues. The CDR3 protein is CASSQVLFDEQFF. CDR3 coding DNA: TGCGCCAGCAGCCAAGTGTTATTTGATGAGCAGTTCTTC.

This clone has just a few counts. The V gene is TRBV19, the J gene TRBJ1-3; unclear D gene. The germline gives CDR1 LNHDA, CDR2 SQIVND (reference sequence). Trimming cost V 4 bases and J 0 bases, with 13 bases left between them. The CDR3 is 16 residues long. CDR3 DNA: TGTGCCAGTAGTAACCCCCGCCGGGACTCTGGAAACACCATATATTTT. Its protein product is CASSNPRRDSGNTIYF.

V usage is TRBV4-2 and J usage is TRBJ2-7, with 10 bases lining up with TRBD1. The CDR3 runs 18 residues. The ends lost 3 bases at V and 2 bases at J; junction bases unmatched: 13. The V gene's germline CDR1 is LGHNA and CDR2 YNFKEQ. The CDR3 region has the DNA TGTGCCAGCAGCCATAACTTCCCCCGCGGGACAGGGGCCTACGAGCAGTACTTC. It is translated as CASSHNFPRGTGAYEQYF.

Concerning this clone itself: Different DNA sequences within this sample yield the same CDR3. The gene calls are TRBV5-5 and TRBJ2-2; 12 bases align to TRBD2. CDR3 length: 15 amino acids. Germline CDR1 is SGHKS and CDR2 is YYEKEE (reference sequence). The junction had 3 bases not matched to a gene; V was cut back by 4 bases and J by 5 bases. The chain's CDR3 is CASSLAGGRTGELFF. The CDR3, as DNA: TGTGCCAGCAGCCTAGCGGGAGGGCGTACCGGGGAGCTGTTTTTT.